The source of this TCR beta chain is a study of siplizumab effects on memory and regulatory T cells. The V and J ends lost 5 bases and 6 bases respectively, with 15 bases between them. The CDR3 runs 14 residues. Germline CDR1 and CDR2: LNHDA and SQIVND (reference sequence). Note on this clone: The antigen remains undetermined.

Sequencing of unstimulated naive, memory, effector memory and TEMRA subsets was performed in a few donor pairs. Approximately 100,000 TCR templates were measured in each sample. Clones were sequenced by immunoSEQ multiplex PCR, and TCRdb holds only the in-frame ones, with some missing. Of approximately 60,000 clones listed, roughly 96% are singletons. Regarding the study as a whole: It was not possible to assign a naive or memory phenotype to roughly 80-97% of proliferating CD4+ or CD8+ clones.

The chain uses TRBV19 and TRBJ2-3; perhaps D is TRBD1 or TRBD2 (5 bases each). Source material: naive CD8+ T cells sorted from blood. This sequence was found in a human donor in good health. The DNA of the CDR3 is TGTGCCAGTAGTGCTCCCGGGACGTGGGATACGCAGTATTTT. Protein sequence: CASSAPGTWDTQYF.